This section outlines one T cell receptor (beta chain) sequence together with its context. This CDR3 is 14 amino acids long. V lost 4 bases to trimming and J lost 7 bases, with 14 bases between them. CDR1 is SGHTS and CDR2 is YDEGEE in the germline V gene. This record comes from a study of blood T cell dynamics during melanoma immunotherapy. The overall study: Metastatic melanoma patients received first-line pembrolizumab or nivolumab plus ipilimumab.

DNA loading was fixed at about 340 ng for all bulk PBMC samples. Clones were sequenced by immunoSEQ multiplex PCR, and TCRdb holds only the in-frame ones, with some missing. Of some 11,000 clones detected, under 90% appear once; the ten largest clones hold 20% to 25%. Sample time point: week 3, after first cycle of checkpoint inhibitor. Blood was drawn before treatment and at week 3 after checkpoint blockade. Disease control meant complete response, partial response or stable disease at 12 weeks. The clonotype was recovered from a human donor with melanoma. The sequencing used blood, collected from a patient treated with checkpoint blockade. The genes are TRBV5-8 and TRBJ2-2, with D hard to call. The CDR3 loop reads CASSPGRVLGELFF. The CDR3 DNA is TGTGCCAGCAGCCCGGGTCGAGTACTCGGGGAGCTGTTTTTT.